This entry describes one T cell receptor (beta chain). The sample holds a few counts of this clone. The antigen it recognizes is unknown. No base quality information exists; no much larger clone differs at one position. Via the germline V gene, CDR1 is MNHNS and CDR2 SASEGT. From its cysteine to its phenylalanine, the CDR3 spans 12 amino acids. Of all the DNA, just the CDR3 is kept, 36 bases in frame from base 1. The germline ends are 8 bases apart after V is trimmed by 7 bases and J by 4 bases. Libraries were constructed by the immunoSEQ multiplex PCR assay. A mixture of 60 forward primers for TCR Vbeta segments and 13 reverse primers for TCR Jbeta segments was used in the multiplex PCR. Amplification of the CDR3 region of rearranged TCR beta genes was performed with a multiplex PCR assay on genomic DNA. Amplified TCR beta libraries were sequenced as 87-base-pair reads on the Illumina HiSeq System. Turning to the authors' computational methods: In a later analysis, some 80 million unique TCR beta chains were counted across the approximately 640 repertoires, and roughly 10 million of these chains were shared by at least two donors. Raw reads were error-corrected and collapsed into unique sequences with a nearest-neighbor algorithm that merged closely related sequences to remove PCR and sequencing errors. CDR3 sequences were aligned to IMGT reference sequences to assign V, D and J gene segments. Each retained sequence needed at least a six-nucleotide match to both a V gene segment and a J gene segment. A rearrangement was called productive if the CDR3 had no stop codons and remained in frame with V and J, and every other rearrangement was called non-productive. Following IMGT convention, CDR3 was defined as the stretch from the second conserved V-encoded cysteine to the conserved J-encoded phenylalanine. In an earlier analysis of around 640 of the donors, sequences lacking an unambiguous match to a single V gene segment were excluded. In an earlier analysis of 587 of the donors, V segments were called functional above 56.7% productive rearrangements and were called segregating when the between-donor standard deviation exceeded 5%. To diagnose cytomegalovirus status from the catalog of TCR beta chain sequences, a statistical classification framework was built. V and J gene assignment, in a later analysis, came from comparing TCR nucleotide sequences with IMGT/GENE-DB human TR gene sequences. Using the TCRdist pipeline, a later analysis assigned CDR3 sequences along with most-parsimonious VDJ recombination scenarios. In a later analysis, each TCR beta chain was defined by its CDR3 amino acid sequence together with its V-gene family, and reads without a unique V-gene family were excluded. As a way to deal with suspected cross-contamination and a sequencing artifact, a later analysis dropped 500 to 700 nucleotide sequences that were highly shared and had low generation probability. For each public chain, a later analysis derived a clonal expansion index from normalized ranks of inferred template counts within each repertoire. A later analysis computed generation probabilities with a VDJ recombination model fitted to out-of-frame rearrangements, and checked the results against IGoR. In a later analysis, hypergeometric tests were used to score TCR-TCR, TCR-HLA and TCR-CMV co-occurrence, with a repertoire-size bias correction applied to TCR pairs. To estimate false discovery rates, a later analysis permuted the HLA or CMV assignments 20 times. In a later analysis, co-occurring TCRs were grouped using DBSCAN, and TCRdist sequence similarity was added for clustering within HLA-allele-positive subsets. Co-occurrence clustering excluded repertoires with fewer than 30,000 or more than 120,000 public chains, plus five with anomalous nucleotide sharing. Imported from immuneACCESS, the table was reduced by TCRdb to in-frame sequences with V and J called. These copies leave out some clones; in studies compared against another copy, an unresolved V gene accounts for under half, and the cause of the remainder is not known. That table gives V, J and clone size, and the DNA gave D and trimming. The table for this sample lists approximately 150,000 clones; 60% to 80% of them were counted only once. Around a tenth of the sample is held by the ten biggest clonotypes.

These data are taken from a study of cytomegalovirus exposure and HLA in healthy donors (dated by TCRdb to between 2016 and 2019). Broadly, across the study: An earlier analysis of fewer than 750 of the donors reported approximately 300 Gb of sequence data and around 110 million unique TCR beta sequences obtained from around 180 million T cells. About five DR-DQ haplotypes were handled as single units for association and clustering, since linkage in the cohort was strong. Typing coverage varied by locus: 629-630 donors for A, B, C, DRB1 and DQB1; 522 for DQA1; around 610 for DPA1; approximately 490 for DPB1. Of the roughly 410 genotyped donors, approximately 81% were placed in the genetic ancestry cluster associated with self-reported Caucasian donors. Along with the approximately 670-subject first cohort, a separate validation cohort of around 120 different subjects was used. An earlier analysis of several hundred of the donors used high-throughput TCR beta sequencing to judge whether each TCR beta V gene segment behaved as functional or pseudogenic. A later genetic analysis used genome-wide SNP genotypes for about three fifths of the roughly 700 donors, treating that subset as a discovery cohort. The T cell repertoires of 666 subjects were profiled by immunosequencing and related to cytomegalovirus serostatus. Approximately 330 gigabases of sequencing data and around 88 million unique TCR sequences made up an early release that covered about 640 HLA-typed donors. Rather than drawing on any new phenotypic data, the later analysis identified candidate immune exposures from TCR beta sequences and the way those sequences occurred across donors. On average, 235,054 unique TCR beta nucleotide sequences were sequenced per donor among a few hundred genotyped donors of the cohort, with 15% to 20% of those sequences being non-productive. HLA typing covered class I and class II loci at four-digit resolution. High-throughput TCR immunosequencing, statistical association of individual TCRs with disease status, and machine learning were combined to predict cytomegalovirus infection status. Every discovery cohort repertoire had been produced on one sequencing platform. The study was designed to test whether signatures of past pathogen exposure could be identified by cataloging public T cell receptors. A later analysis re-analyzed previously published TCR beta repertoires from 600 to 850 donors and added high-resolution HLA genotyping to study TCR occurrence patterns. Alongside the repertoire data, information on donor age, sex, ethnicity and CMV serostatus was compiled. The paper as a whole reports these results and caveats: The sequencing pipeline was judged likely to have produced a cluster of highly shared sequence variants as a technical artifact. V-gene and J-gene trimming of TCR beta chains was associated with a missense DCLRE1C variant in a later genetic analysis, and the association was replicated in an independent cohort. Because HLA typing was unavailable for some donors at each locus, only the typed subset was used in association tests. A later analysis found that HLA-associated TCR beta chains were more clonally expanded and had lower generation probabilities than equally common non-associated chains. A further reported finding was that TCR beta sequences accurately predicted the HLA-A and HLA-B alleles for most subjects in the first cohort. Some IMGT-functional V segments, including TRBV6-2 and TRBV6-3, could not be told apart with the 87-base-pair reads, so those segments were excluded. Cytomegalovirus status was reported to be diagnosed by the classifier with high specificity and sensitivity in both the original and validation cohorts. In a later analysis, several top co-occurrence clusters were reported to appear linked to parvovirus B19, influenza, CMV and Epstein-Barr virus. A few of the identified cytomegalovirus-associated TCR beta chains were confirmed in vitro to be specific for cytomegalovirus antigens. Linkage disequilibrium might explain the correlated functional status among segregating V segments, but an unknown experimental factor could not be excluded. Across donors, most TCR sequences were observed very rarely, whereas some public TCRs were present in many individuals. In an earlier analysis of approximately 600 of the donors, most TCR beta V segments were observed in productive rearrangements about 90% or about 30% of the time, broadly matching IMGT annotations. When HLA alleles, especially DR and DQ, strongly co-occurred, attributing TCR associations to individual alleles was difficult. Presence/absence analyses assumed roughly uniform sequencing depth across donors, an assumption that may not hold. Because counts were too low, some 16 rarely observed V segments, including chromosome 9 orphons, were excluded from the earlier analysis of around 640 of the donors. According to a later analysis, most CMV-associated TCR beta chains appeared to be HLA-restricted, and the HLA associations seemed to be driven largely by CMV exposure. Compared with the roughly 710-donor mean, donors in an Asian-associated ancestry cluster had fewer N-insertions in productive TCRs, according to a later genetic analysis. In the study, approximately 160 TCR beta chains were listed as associated with cytomegalovirus. In a later analysis, the rate of TCR association differed among HLA loci, with DRB1 alleles having the most associated TCRs and HLA-C alleles having the fewest. The only immune exposure information available for the cohort was CMV serostatus. According to the authors, the approach could potentially be generalized to other disease states and immunological phenotypes. This cohort had only TCR beta chains sequenced, and the lack of alpha or paired-chain data limited which features could be detected. A later analysis associated roughly 17,000 TCR beta sequences with specific HLA alleles at a false discovery rate of 0.05.

In total, 666 healthy bone marrow donors made up the cohort. Cohort members were all nominally healthy when sampled, although unrecorded immune exposures were likely present. The donor tested CMV seropositive and was one of the 289 seropositive cohort members. A peripheral blood sample was collected from each donor, and TCR beta sequencing was performed on peripheral blood mononuclear cells. Genomic DNA was extracted from the blood cell samples with the Qiagen DNeasy Blood Extraction Kit. This TCR derives from a man younger than 35 in good health and CMV-seropositive. The chain couples TRBV6-1 to TRBJ2-1; the D gene is perhaps TRBD2, from 5 matching bases. Sequencing was done on a sample of PBMCs. The DNA is TGTGCCAGCACCCCGGGATACAATGAGCAGTTCTTC. Its product reads: CASTPGYNEQFF.